Following are 28 T cell receptor beta chains from one sample sequenced in a study of metastatic and nonmetastatic thyroid tumors. Using MiXCR, TCRdb re-called clones from the PCR reads. The data contain just under 60,000 clones, about a sixth of them seen just once; the ten biggest clones take up roughly a tenth. Treatment of any kind had been given to no patient before thyroid surgery. The sequenced sample was blood. Receptor source: a male donor with papillary thyroid cancer or a benign thyroid nodule (not recorded which). Some clones in this sample may be carry-over from other donors' samples.

This clone was observed at least ten times. The chain combines TRBV4-2 with TRBJ1-6; D is undetermined. Deletions cut 0 bases from V and 10 bases from J, with 13 bases between. Germline V lookup: CDR1 LGHNA, CDR2 YNFKEQ. The CDR3 is 15 residues long. CDR3 sequence reads: CASSQDFEGGSPLHF. The DNA of the CDR3 is TGTGCCAGCAGCCAAGATTTTGAGGGAGGCTCACCCCTCCACTTT.

This clone was observed a handful of times. This rearrangement joins TRBV2 to TRBJ2-5; a weak D match, TRBD2 (5 bases). V was clipped by 10 bases and J by 5 bases, with 11 bases between them. This CDR3 is 11 amino acids long. Germline values: CDR1 SNHLY, CDR2 FYNNEI. CDR3 loop: CAIGVLETQYF. DNA of the CDR3: TGTGCCATCGGGGTTCTGGAGACCCAGTACTTC.

V gene TRBV4-1 combines with J gene TRBJ2-3, with D unclear. CDR1 and CDR2 (germline): MGHRA, YSYEKL. The CDR3 consists of 13 residues. Trimming left V 4 bases short and J 7 bases short, with 12 bases between. The CDR3 DNA reads TGCGCCAGCAGCCCGGGCCATCGCTATACGCAGTATTTT. It yields the protein CASSPGHRYTQYF.

There are many counts of this clone. The chain joins TRBV5-1 to TRBJ2-5; TRBD2 agrees at 10 bases. J gave up 4 bases and V 3 bases, and 6 bases lay outside the gene matches. The CDR3 is made up of 15 amino acids. Germline assignment: CDR1 SGHRS and CDR2 YFSETQ. CDR3 in DNA: TGCGCCAGCAGCTCTGGGACTAGCGTGGTAGAGACCCAGTACTTC. Translating it yields CASSSGTSVVETQYF.

This clone was observed at least ten times. The chain has TRBV12-5 and TRBJ1-1; D is unclear. This CDR3 region has 15 residues. Trimming cost V 5 bases and J 1 base, with 14 bases left between them. Germline loops: CDR1 LGHNT, CDR2 FRNRAP. CDR3 nucleotide sequence: TGTGCTAGTGGTCATACAAGAGGCCCGAACACTGAAGCTTTCTTT. The encoded protein is CASGHTRGPNTEAFF.

The chain couples TRBV12-3 or TRBV12-4 to TRBJ2-3; D possibly corresponds to TRBD2 (5 bases). The length of the CDR3 is 15 residues. With 1 base removed from V and 2 bases from J, the gap between germline ends came to 10 bases. The CDR3 spells CASSLVASATDTQYF. For the CDR3, the DNA is TGTGCCAGCAGTTTAGTAGCGTCAGCCACAGATACGCAGTATTTT.

This clone was found many times. The chain has TRBV24-1 and TRBJ2-1, with 8 positions matching TRBD1. Trimming at V came to 6 bases and at J to 3 bases, leaving 6 bases not matched to a gene. The CDR3 is 15 residues long. The germline CDR1 and CDR2 sequences are KGHDR and SFDVKD. The CDR3 DNA sequence: TGTGCCACCAGTCCCCGGGACAGGATCTACAATGAGCAGTTCTTC. It codes for CATSPRDRIYNEQFF.

In its sample, this clone was seen many times. The chain joins TRBV7-9 to TRBJ1-2; D gene ambiguous. V dropped 0 bases and J dropped 7 bases, with 9 bases sitting between them. Germline assignment: CDR1 SEHNR and CDR2 FQNEAQ (reference sequence). This CDR3 spans 13 amino acids. The CDR3: CASSLANRAGYTF. CDR3 nucleotide sequence: TGTGCCAGCAGCTTAGCGAATAGGGCTGGCTACACCTTC.

This clone appeared many times. V and J are TRBV27 and TRBJ2-7, with TRBD1 as a possible D gene (6 bases). Trimming shortened V by 1 base and J by 0 bases, and 7 bases separated the two germline ends. This CDR3 comprises 14 residues. Per the germline V gene, CDR1 is MNHEY and CDR2 is SMNVEV (reference sequence). The CDR3 nucleotides read TGTGCCAGCAGTTTATTAGGGGGCTCCTACGAGCAGTACTTC. This codes for CASSLLGGSYEQYF.

The chain has TRBV6-1 and TRBJ2-7; D remains ambiguous. The CDR3 length is 15 residues. Looked up from germline, CDR1 is MNHNS and CDR2 is SASEGT. V was clipped by 2 bases and J by 2 bases, with 13 bases between them. In DNA form, the CDR3 reads TGTGCCAGCAGTGAACCGGGTGATGGGCCCTACGAGCAGTACTTC. Its protein is CASSEPGDGPYEQYF.

This clone was counted many times. The chain has TRBV27 and TRBJ1-1; TRBD1 is a possible D gene (5 bases). The CDR3 loop spans 14 amino acids. V was trimmed by 2 bases and J by 5 bases, leaving 12 bases between them. Per the germline V gene, CDR1 is MNHEY and CDR2 is SMNVEV (reference sequence). The CDR3 region is CASSLTGDRTEAFF. As DNA, the CDR3 is TGTGCCAGCAGTTTAACGGGGGATCGAACTGAAGCTTTCTTT.

Regarding this clone: A read error may produce the germline difference seen at one junction end. The chain uses TRBV27 and TRBJ2-1, with D uncertain. CDR1 is MNHEY, CDR2 SMNVEV, per germline (reference sequence). This CDR3 contains 15 residues. CDR3 amino acids: CASILYPLSYNEHFF. The CDR3 nucleotides read TGTGCCAGCATTTTATACCCTCTCAGTTACAATGAGCATTTCTTC.

This clone is classed as medium-sized. The CDR3, as DNA: TGTGCCAGCAGCTCTTCTAGCGAGACGTTCTTC. The encoded protein is CASSSSSETFF. V is TRBV7-9 and J is TRBJ2-1; maybe TRBD2 (6 bases). The germline CDR1 and CDR2 sequences are SEHNR and FQNEAQ (reference sequence). Trimming cost V 4 bases and J 15 bases, with 13 bases left between them. The length of the CDR3 is 11 residues. Drawing the rest from reference TRBV7-9 and TRBJ2-1, the complete variable domain is DTGVSQNPRHKITKRGQNVTFRCDPISEHNRLYWYRQTLGQGPEFLTYFQNEAQLEKSRLLSDRFSAERPKGSFSTLEIQRTEQGDSAMYLCASSSSSETFFGPGTRLTVL.

This clone was counted at least ten times. The sample has other DNA sequences that encode this CDR3 too. The gene calls are TRBV9 and TRBJ1-6; unclear D gene. Germline CDR1 reads SGDLS; CDR2 reads YYNGEE. Trimming pared 2 bases from V and 2 bases from J, leaving 5 bases between. The CDR3 covers 14 residues. Written as DNA, the CDR3 is TGTGCCAGCAGCGTTGGGACCTATAATTCACCCCTCCACTTT. Its protein is CASSVGTYNSPLHF. Together with reference TRBV9 and TRBJ1-6, the CDR3 gives the full variable domain: DSGVTQTPKHLITATGQRVTLRCSPRSGDLSVYWYQQSLDQGLQFLIQYYNGEERAKGNILERFSAQQFPDLHSELNLSSLELGDSALYFCASSVGTYNSPLHFGNGTRLTVT.

In its sample, this clone was seen a few times. A much larger clone differs by one base, so this may be a read error. The genes are TRBV11-1 and TRBJ2-2; 12 bases are shared with TRBD2. V was clipped by 4 bases and J by 7 bases; unmatched bases: 13. The CDR3 extends over 18 amino acids. Per germline, CDR1 SGHAT and CDR2 FQDESV (reference sequence). CDR3 DNA sequence: TGTGCCAGCAGCTCGAGCCCCGGACTAGCGGGATGGTACGGGGAGCTGTTTTTT. Its protein is CASSSSPGLAGWYGELFF.

This clone was observed at least ten times. The rearrangement uses TRBV5-1 and TRBJ1-1; D ambiguous. CDR1 is SGHRS and CDR2 is YFSETQ in the germline V gene. Trimming left V 4 bases short and J 8 bases short, with 18 bases between. This CDR3 is 14 amino acids long. Here the CDR3 DNA reads TGCGCCAGCAGCCGAAGACTCTTGGACGGGGAAGCTTTCTTT. Translating gives CASSRRLLDGEAFF.

This clone appeared many times. This rearrangement joins TRBV4-2 to TRBJ2-2, with a tentative D call TRBD2 (6 bases). Per the germline V gene, CDR1 is LGHNA and CDR2 is YNFKEQ. V shed 4 bases and J shed 4 bases, with 10 bases lying between them. This CDR3 region has 14 residues. The CDR3 nucleotides are TGTGCCAGCAGCCTGGGACTCCTCACCGGGGAGCTGTTTTTT. The encoded protein is CASSLGLLTGELFF.

Details on this clone: The sample contains more than one DNA sequence encoding this CDR3. The J gene is TRBJ2-1, the V gene TRBV13; 9 bases match TRBD2. The length of the CDR3 is 19 residues. From germline, CDR1 is PRHDT and CDR2 FYEKMQ (reference sequence). The V and J ends lost 5 bases and 0 bases, in that order; junction bases with no gene match: 14. The DNA for the CDR3 is TGTGCCAGCAGCGCCGGTCGGGCGGGGGGGCTAAGCTCCTACAATGAGCAGTTCTTC. This encodes CASSAGRAGGLSSYNEQFF.

This clone was recorded at least ten times. As DNA, the CDR3 is TGTGCCAGCAGCCAAGGGGTAGCGGGGGGCTCCCGACCCATAATTAGGCAGTACTTC. Translated, it gives CASSQGVAGGSRPIIRQYF. J is TRBJ2-7 and V is TRBV4-2, with 10 bases aligning to TRBD2. In germline, CDR1 is LGHNA, CDR2 YNFKEQ. The CDR3 runs 19 residues. V lost 1 base, J lost 9 bases, and 21 bases stayed unmatched.

This clone was seen more than once but under ten times. One end of the junction does not line up with germline, which may come from a read error. The rearrangement links TRBV10-2 to TRBJ2-1; no reliable D call. The CDR3 totals 10 residues. Germline CDR1 is WSHSY and CDR2 is SAAADI. CDR3 amino acids: CASSEGKQLF. DNA of the CDR3: TGCGCCAGCAGTGAGGGAAAGCAGCTCTTC.

This chain links TRBV5-6 with TRBJ2-1, with D hard to call. Germline CDR1 SGHDT, CDR2 YYEEEE. V lost 4 bases, J lost 8 bases, and 10 bases lay in between. This CDR3 region has 12 residues. CDR3 loop: CASSRSRDEQFF. CDR3 coding DNA: TGTGCCAGCAGCCGCTCCCGGGATGAGCAGTTCTTC.

This clone was recorded many times. The rearrangement uses TRBV12-3 or TRBV12-4 and TRBJ2-3, with 14 bases identical to TRBD2. The CDR3 has 17 amino acids. The V and J ends lost 5 bases and 6 bases, in that order; junction bases with no gene match: 10. CDR3 in amino acids: CASSRPGLAGELDTQYF. The CDR3 DNA reads as TGTGCCAGCAGTCGCCCGGGACTAGCGGGAGAGTTGGATACGCAGTATTTT.

Ten or more counts support this clone. This chain joins TRBV11-2 and TRBJ2-2, with TRBD2 matching 9 bases. The length of the CDR3 is 18 residues. J gave up 4 bases and V 0 bases, and 9 bases lay outside the gene matches. The germline V gene has CDR1 SGHAT and CDR2 FQNNGV. The CDR3 loop is CASSLELIAGAVTGELFF. The CDR3 DNA reads TGTGCCAGCAGCTTAGAACTTATAGCGGGAGCGGTCACCGGGGAGCTGTTTTTT.

This clone was seen many times. This chain uses TRBV13 with TRBJ1-3; D is uncertain. The CDR3 runs to 12 residues. CDR1 PRHDT and CDR2 FYEKMQ come from the germline V gene (reference sequence). V shed 6 bases and J shed 6 bases, with 9 bases lying between them. Here the CDR3 reads CASSKTENTIYF. As DNA, the CDR3 is TGTGCCAGCAGTAAAACAGAAAACACCATATATTTT.

This chain connects TRBV12-3 or TRBV12-4 to TRBJ2-7; D uncertain. V lost 3 bases, J lost 2 bases, and 11 bases lay in between. This CDR3 has 14 residues. The CDR3 is CASSFSRGTYEQYF. The CDR3 nucleotides read TGTGCCAGCAGTTTTTCTCGTGGAACCTACGAGCAGTACTTC.

In this sample, this clone turned up a few times. A much bigger clone sits one base away, suggesting this may be a read error. V and J are TRBV6-4 and TRBJ2-3; D gene ambiguous. This CDR3 region has 14 residues. Germline loops: CDR1 MRHNA, CDR2 SNTAGT. V shed 6 bases and J shed 0 bases, with 10 bases lying between them. The CDR3 coding sequence is TGTGCCAGCAGGAGAGAATATAGCACAGATACGCAGTATTTT. Its protein product is CASRREYSTDTQYF.

This clone turned up a few times. The V and J genes are TRBV2 and TRBJ1-5, with D possibly matching TRBD1 (5 bases). This CDR3 region has 14 residues. Germline lookup yields CDR1 SNHLY and CDR2 FYNNEI. The V and J ends lost 2 bases and 4 bases respectively, with 9 bases between them. This chain's CDR3 is CASSERTGNQPQHF. CDR3 bases: TGTGCCAGCAGTGAACGCACAGGAAATCAGCCCCAGCATTTT.

This clone was counted only a few times. Possible read error: a much larger clone is one base away. CDR3 residues: CASSLVQRYEQFF. The CDR3 DNA sequence: TGTGCCAGCAGCTTAGTTCAGCGCTATGAGCAGTTCTTC. The V gene is TRBV11-2, the J gene TRBJ2-1; D not resolved. CDR1 is SGHAT and CDR2 is FQNNGV in the germline V gene. V was trimmed by 1 base and J by 8 bases, leaving 9 bases between them. The CDR3 extends over 13 amino acids.